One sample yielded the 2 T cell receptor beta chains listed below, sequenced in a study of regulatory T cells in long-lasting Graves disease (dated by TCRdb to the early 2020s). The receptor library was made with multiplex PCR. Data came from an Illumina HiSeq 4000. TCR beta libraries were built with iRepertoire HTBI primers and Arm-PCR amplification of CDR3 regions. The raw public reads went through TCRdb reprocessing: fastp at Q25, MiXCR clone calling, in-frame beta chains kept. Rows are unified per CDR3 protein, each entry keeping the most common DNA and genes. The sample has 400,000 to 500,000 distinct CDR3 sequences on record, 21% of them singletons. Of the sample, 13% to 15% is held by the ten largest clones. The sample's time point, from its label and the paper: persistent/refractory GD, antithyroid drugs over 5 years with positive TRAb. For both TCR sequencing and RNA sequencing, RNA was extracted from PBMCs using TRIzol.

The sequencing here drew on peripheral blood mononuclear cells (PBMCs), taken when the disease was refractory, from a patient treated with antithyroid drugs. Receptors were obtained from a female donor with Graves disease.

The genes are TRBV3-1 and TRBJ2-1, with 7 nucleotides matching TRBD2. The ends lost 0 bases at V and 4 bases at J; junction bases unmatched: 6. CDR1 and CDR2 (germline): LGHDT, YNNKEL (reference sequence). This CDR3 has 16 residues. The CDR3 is CASSQDGSGAYNEQFF. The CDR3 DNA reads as TGTGCCAGCAGCCAAGATGGAAGCGGGGCGTACAATGAGCAGTTCTTC.

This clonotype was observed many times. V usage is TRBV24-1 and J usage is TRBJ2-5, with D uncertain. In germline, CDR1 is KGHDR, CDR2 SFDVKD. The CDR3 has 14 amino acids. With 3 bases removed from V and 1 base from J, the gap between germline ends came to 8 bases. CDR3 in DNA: TGTGCCACCAGTGATGCATCCTCCCAAGAGACCCAGTACTTC. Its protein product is CATSDASSQETQYF.